The T cell receptor beta chain under discussion was sequenced for a study of OX40 agonist ivuxolimab in advanced cancers. The junction had 9 bases not matched to a gene; V was cut back by 5 bases and J by 3 bases. The CDR3 sequence is 14 residues long. Germline lookup yields CDR1 SQVTM and CDR2 ANQGSEA. The protocol was immunoSEQ multiplex PCR, while the TCRdb copy is restricted to in-frame clones and leaves out a portion. The sample has approximately 100,000 clones; approximately 84% are singletons. This specimen consisted of CD4+ or CD8+ T cells sorted from blood, obtained in a trial of the OX40 agonist ivuxolimab. The rearrangement links TRBV29-1 to TRBJ2-7; 8 positions match TRBD1. The clonotype comes from an adult with an advanced solid tumor such as melanoma, head and neck, liver or kidney cancer. CDR3 in DNA: TGCAGCGTTATAGGACAGGGCCCCTTCTACGAGCAGTACTTC. Its translation is CSVIGQGPFYEQYF.